A single T cell receptor (beta chain) is shown here with its context. The antigen remains undetermined. The record originates from a study of a mutant IDH1 vaccine in newly diagnosed glioma. Study-level information: Beforehand, treatment had been radiotherapy, temozolomide, or both; the majority received both. Findings of the study overall: Top peripheral T cell clonotype shifts appeared unrelated to pseudoprogression.

Time point of the sample: baseline, week 1 (first vaccination visit). Treatment given: pre-vaccination baseline after standard-of-care therapy. Each tumor in the donors was a new WHO grade 3 or 4 astrocytoma, IDH1-mutant and ATRX-lost. This table comes from immunoSEQ multiplex PCR, and its TCRdb copy is limited to in-frame clones, with some not included. The sample consists of 40,000 or so clones, roughly 78% of them appearing once. The length of the CDR3 is 15 residues. Germline V gives CDR1 SNHLY, CDR2 FYNNEI. Trimming took 1 base from V and 6 from J, leaving 16 bases between them. Sequencing used PBMCs, obtained from a glioma patient treated with radiotherapy, temozolomide or both. The rearrangement joins TRBV2 to TRBJ2-7; unclear D gene. The TCR was taken from a man aged 35-49 years with glioma. Some clones in this sample may be carry-over from other donors' samples. The CDR3 is CASSEGNTGSGEQYF. As DNA, the CDR3 is TGTGCCAGCAGTGAAGGAAACACCGGCTCGGGCGAGCAGTACTTC. The complete variable domain, with remaining parts taken from reference TRBV2 and TRBJ2-7, reads EPEVTQTPSHQVTQMGQEVILRCVPISNHLYFYWYRQILGQKVEFLVSFYNNEISEKSEIFDDQFSVERPDGSNFTLKIRSTKLEDSAMYFCASSEGNTGSGEQYFGPGTRLTVT.